This TCR beta chain was recovered during a study of shared clonotypes between healthy human individuals. General study findings and limits: What naive subsets generally showed was a larger estimated richness than memory subsets showed. Sharing across a few donors was seen in approximately 5.2% of naive CD4 clonotypes. Among donors, clonotype sharing was expected to be affected by sequencing depth.

CD4+ cells yielded CD45RA+ naive and CD45RA-negative memory subsets. This CDR3 contains 16 residues. Germline CDR1 SEHNR, CDR2 FQNEAQ (reference sequence). V dropped 1 base and J dropped 5; count of bases not matched to a gene: 5. This clone was detected many times. The antigen is unknown. Clones were sequenced by immunoSEQ multiplex PCR, and TCRdb holds only the in-frame ones, with some missing. The repertoire holds hundreds of thousands of clones, with around four fifths as singletons. The rearrangement links TRBV7-9 to TRBJ2-5; TRBD2 aligns across 12 bases. The sample taken for sequencing was memory CD4+ T cells sorted from blood. Regarding subset: CD45RA-negative fraction. This clonotype was sampled from a woman aged 30 to 39 in good health. The CDR3 region is CASSLGLAGERETQYF. The CDR3 DNA sequence: TGTGCCAGCAGCTTAGGACTAGCGGGAGAAAGGGAGACCCAGTACTTC.